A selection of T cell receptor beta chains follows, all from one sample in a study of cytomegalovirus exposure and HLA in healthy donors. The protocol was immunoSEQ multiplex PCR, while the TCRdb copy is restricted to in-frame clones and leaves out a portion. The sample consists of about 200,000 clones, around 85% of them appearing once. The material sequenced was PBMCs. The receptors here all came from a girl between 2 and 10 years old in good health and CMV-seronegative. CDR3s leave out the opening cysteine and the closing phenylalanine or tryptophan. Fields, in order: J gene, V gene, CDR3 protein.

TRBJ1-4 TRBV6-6 ASSGTLDEKLF
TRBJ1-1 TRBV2 ASSGQMNTEAF
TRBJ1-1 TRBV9 ASSVEPNTEAF
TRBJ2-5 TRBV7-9 ASSPHLSGGQETQY
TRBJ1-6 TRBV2 ASSEEAGHGPTSYNSPLH
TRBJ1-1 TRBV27 ASSLQGANTEAF
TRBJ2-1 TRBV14 ASSHPSGTYNEQF
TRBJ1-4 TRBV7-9 ASSLGQGAEKLF
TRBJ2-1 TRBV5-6 ASSRDLNNEQF
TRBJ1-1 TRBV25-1 ASSVGRGTLNTEAF
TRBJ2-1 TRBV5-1 ASSPGGGSPHEQF
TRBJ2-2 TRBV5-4 ASSHRQGDTGELF
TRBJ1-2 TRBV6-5 ASSTTGEPYGYT
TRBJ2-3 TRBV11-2 ASSLGQDTQY
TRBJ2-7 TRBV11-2 ASSSLYSYEQY
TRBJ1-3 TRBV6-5 ASTYSQGAAGNTIY
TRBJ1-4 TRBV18 ASSPEQGSNEKLF
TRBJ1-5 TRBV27 ASSSLRQVNQPQH
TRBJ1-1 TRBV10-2 ASRATQNTEAF
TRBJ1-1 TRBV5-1 ASSASGRVNTEAF
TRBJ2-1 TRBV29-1 SVVGQGSSEQF
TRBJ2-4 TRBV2 APGGHRLAKNIQY
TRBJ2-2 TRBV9 ASTITGGELF
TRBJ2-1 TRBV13 ASSSGGLAPYNEQF
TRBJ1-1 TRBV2 ASHSIGNTEAF
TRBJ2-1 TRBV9 ASSPREKSYNEQF
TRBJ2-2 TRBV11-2 ASSLLTNTGELF
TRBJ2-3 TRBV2 ASGGGAADTQY
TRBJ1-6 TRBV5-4 ASSPQTGSPLH
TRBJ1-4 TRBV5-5 ASSLGLGPKGEKLF
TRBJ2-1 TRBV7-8 ASSYRRVAGGGFPYNEQF
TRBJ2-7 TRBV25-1 ASRYYEQY
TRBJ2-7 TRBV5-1 ASSQRTGNFDYEQY
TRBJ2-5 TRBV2 ASSGGGGAWETQY
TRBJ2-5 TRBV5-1 ASSTRGDPLYQETQY
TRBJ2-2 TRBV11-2 ASSSSLGRGKTGELF
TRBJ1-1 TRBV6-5 ASSYSITGEREAF
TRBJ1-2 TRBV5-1 ASSLQGVNGYT
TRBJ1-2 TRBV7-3 ASSSDRVYGYT
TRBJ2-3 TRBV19 ASIPGTSGGPLTSTDTQY
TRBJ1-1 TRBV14 ASSRDRGTEAF
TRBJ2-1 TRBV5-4 ASKQREAYNEQF
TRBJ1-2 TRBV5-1 ASSSGQEGYT
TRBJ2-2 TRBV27 ASMLAGTGELF
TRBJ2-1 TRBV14 ASSHSHRLAGAYNEQF
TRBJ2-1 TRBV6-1 ASSDGGGSYNEQF
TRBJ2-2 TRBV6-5 ASSYSLSGIGELF
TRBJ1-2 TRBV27 ASSSQGLAGYT
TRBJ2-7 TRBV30 AWSPVRDRFYEQY
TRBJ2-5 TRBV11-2 ASSALKRKETQY